Shown below are 26 T cell receptor beta chains from a single sample sequenced in a study of shared clonotypes between healthy human individuals. Using immunoSEQ multiplex PCR, the repertoire was profiled, and TCRdb retains in-frame clones only, with some absent. Of approximately 1,500,000 clones listed, roughly 96% are singletons. Sample: naive CD4+ T cells sorted from blood. Subset here: CD45RA+ positively selected. The receptors shown here come from a young man in good health.

The chain is built from TRBV10-1 and TRBJ1-1; maybe TRBD1 (6 bases). The CDR3 is 13 residues long. The V gene's germline CDR1 is WNHNN and CDR2 SYGVQD (reference sequence). The germline V and J ends were trimmed by 0 bases and 11 bases, with 13 bases remaining between them. The CDR3 spells CASSESRRGDAFF. DNA of the CDR3: TGCGCCAGCAGTGAGTCTCGCAGGGGCGACGCTTTCTTT.

The CDR3 here is CASSVVPGAGETQYF. The DNA for the CDR3 is TGTGCCAGCAGCGTAGTCCCGGGAGCGGGGGAGACCCAGTACTTC. The chain combines TRBV9 with TRBJ2-5; 7 bases match TRBD2. This CDR3 spans 15 amino acids. Germline trimming cut 0 bases from V and 5 bases from J; bases unmatched to any gene: 7. Looked up from germline, CDR1 is SGDLS and CDR2 is YYNGEE.

The CDR3 here is CASSPQSATNEKLFF. The CDR3 DNA follows: TGTGCCAGCTCACCACAGAGTGCAACTAATGAAAAACTGTTTTTT. This chain joins TRBV18 and TRBJ1-4, with D unresolved. The CDR3 has 15 amino acids. From germline, CDR1 is KGHSH and CDR2 LQKENI. V lost 1 base, J lost 0 bases, and 6 bases lay in between. The full variable domain, rest sourced from reference TRBV18 and TRBJ1-4, is NAGVMQNPRHLVRRRGQEARLRCSPMKGHSHVYWYRQLPEEGLKFMVYLQKENIIDESGMPKERFSAEFPKEGPSILRIQQVVRGDSAAYFCASSPQSATNEKLFFGSGTQLSVL.

The V and J genes are TRBV18 and TRBJ1-5; D is unresolved. In germline, CDR1 is KGHSH, CDR2 LQKENI. V dropped 3 bases and J dropped 1 base, with 13 bases sitting between them. The CDR3 loop spans 16 amino acids. CDR3 nucleotides: TGTGCCAGCTCACCCCGAGGAGGGCGAAGCAATCAGCCCCAGCATTTT. This sequence encodes CASSPRGGRSNQPQHF. Variable domain in full (rest from reference TRBV18 and TRBJ1-5): NAGVMQNPRHLVRRRGQEARLRCSPMKGHSHVYWYRQLPEEGLKFMVYLQKENIIDESGMPKERFSAEFPKEGPSILRIQQVVRGDSAAYFCASSPRGGRSNQPQHFGDGTRLSIL.

The chain links TRBV9 to TRBJ1-1, with D perhaps TRBD1 (5 bases). The CDR3 is made up of 14 amino acids. The V and J ends lost 3 bases and 4 bases respectively, with 13 bases between them. Germline V lookup: CDR1 SGDLS, CDR2 YYNGEE. The CDR3: CASSAGGIGTEAFF. In nucleotides, the CDR3 is TGTGCCAGCAGCGCGGGGGGAATTGGCACTGAAGCTTTCTTT.

The chain has TRBV28 and TRBJ2-1; 11 bases align to TRBD2. V lost 7 bases to trimming and J lost 7 bases; unmatched junction nucleotides: 6. CDR3 length: 14 amino acids. Germline values: CDR1 MDHEN, CDR2 SYDVKM. CDR3: CASNLAGGRNEQFF. The CDR3 DNA reads as TGTGCCAGCAACCTAGCGGGAGGACGAAATGAGCAGTTCTTC.

This clone was seen once. This rearrangement joins TRBV4-3 to TRBJ2-2; D is ambiguous. Germline assignment: CDR1 LGHNA and CDR2 YSLEER. V was cut by 0 bases and J by 0 bases, with 14 bases left in between. The CDR3 contains 18 residues. The DNA for the CDR3 is TGCGCCAGCAGCCAAGATCTTCTGGGGTCGGCGAACACCGGGGAGCTGTTTTTT. Translating it yields CASSQDLLGSANTGELFF.

The J gene is TRBJ2-1, the V gene TRBV10-2, with D possibly TRBD2 on 6 matching bases. The CDR3 covers 17 residues. Germline V gene sequence: CDR1 WSHSY, CDR2 SAAADI. V dropped 2 bases and J dropped 1 base, with 15 bases sitting between them. The CDR3 DNA is TGCGCCAGCAGTGAGACCCAGGGACTCTCATCCTACAATGAGCAGTTCTTC. This encodes CASSETQGLSSYNEQFF.

The rearrangement links TRBV29-1 to TRBJ2-7; 9 bases fit TRBD2. This CDR3 comprises 13 residues. J gave up 6 bases and V 7 bases, and 10 bases lay outside the gene matches. Germline loops: CDR1 SQVTM, CDR2 ANQGSEA. CDR3 in DNA: TGCAGCGCCACGGGACTAGCACTAGGCGAGCAGTACTTC. As protein: CSATGLALGEQYF.

The chain recombines TRBV27 with TRBJ2-6, with D unclear. V was clipped by 10 bases and J by 2 bases, with 12 bases between them. Germline CDR1 is MNHEY and CDR2 is SMNVEV (reference sequence). There are 14 residues in the CDR3. This CDR3 is CAISTPTGANVLTF. CDR3 nucleotide sequence: TGTGCCATCTCAACCCCCACTGGGGCCAACGTCCTGACTTTC.

CDR3 nucleotides: TGTGCCATCAGCGGGGACGCTTACAATGAGCAGTTCTTC. It is translated as CAISGDAYNEQFF. The chain links TRBV10-3 to TRBJ2-1; D is perhaps TRBD1 or TRBD2 (5 bases each). CDR3 size: 13 residues. Between the trimmed V and J ends, which lost 6 bases and 4 bases, there was a span of 10 bases. Looked up from germline, CDR1 is ENHRY and CDR2 is SYGVKD.

This chain connects TRBV7-2 to TRBJ2-5, with D possibly being TRBD1 (5 bases). The CDR3 consists of 14 residues. Germline V gives CDR1 SGHTA, CDR2 FQGNSA. Trimming shortened V by 4 bases and J by 2 bases, and 11 bases separated the two germline ends. The CDR3 here is CASSSWGAQETQYF. The CDR3 DNA reads as TGTGCCAGCAGCTCCTGGGGCGCACAAGAGACCCAGTACTTC.

The V and J genes are TRBV28 and TRBJ2-2; the D call may be TRBD1 or TRBD2 (5 bases each). Between the trimmed V and J ends, which lost 5 bases and 4 bases, there was a span of 17 bases. The germline V gene encodes CDR1 MDHEN and CDR2 SYDVKM. This CDR3 has 16 residues. The CDR3 sequence: CASSLPGSVVTGELFF. DNA for the CDR3: TGTGCCAGCAGTCTCCCAGGGAGCGTAGTCACCGGGGAGCTGTTTTTT.

J is TRBJ1-5 and V is TRBV2, with TRBD1 matching over 9 bases. The V gene's germline CDR1 is SNHLY and CDR2 FYNNEI. Trimming cost V 6 bases and J 9 bases; bases outside gene matches: 6. The length of the CDR3 is 13 residues. The CDR3 DNA is TGTGCCAGCAGGGACAGGGGATTTGGGCCCCAGCATTTT. This gives the protein CASRDRGFGPQHF.

The chain uses TRBV19 and TRBJ2-7; D may be TRBD2 (6 bases). The length of the CDR3 is 13 residues. Trimming left V 8 bases short and J 4 bases short, with 15 bases between. Germline loops: CDR1 LNHDA, CDR2 SQIVND (reference sequence). The CDR3 loop is CASSGTRNYEQYF. CDR3 coding DNA: TGTGCCAGTTCCGGGACTCGCAATTACGAGCAGTACTTC.

The gene calls are TRBV6-1 and TRBJ1-2; TRBD1 matches 12 bases. Germline CDR1 and CDR2: MNHNS and SASEGT. V lost 3 bases to trimming and J lost 4 bases; unmatched junction nucleotides: 18. The CDR3 runs to 20 residues. The CDR3 coding sequence is TGTGCCAGCAGTGACCGTCCCGGGACAGGGGGCCTCGGATTTGGCTATGGCTACACCTTC. Translating it yields CASSDRPGTGGLGFGYGYTF.

A word on this clone: Other DNA sequences within the sample encode an identical CDR3. This chain links TRBV6-6 with TRBJ2-5, with unresolved D. Germline CDR1 is MNHNY and CDR2 is SVGAGI (reference sequence). The CDR3 has 11 amino acids. Trimming cost V 5 bases and J 0 bases, with 1 base left between them. CDR3 region: CASSHQETQYF. The CDR3 bases are TGTGCCAGCAGTCACCAAGAGACCCAGTACTTC.

The rearrangement joins TRBV9 to TRBJ2-2; 9 nucleotides line up with TRBD2. This CDR3 is 15 amino acids long. Per germline, CDR1 SGDLS and CDR2 YYNGEE. The trim removed 3 bases at V and 5 bases at J, leaving 5 bases unmatched. CDR3: CASSAGTSTTGELFF. The CDR3 region has the DNA TGTGCCAGCAGCGCCGGGACTAGCACGACCGGGGAGCTGTTTTTT.

This sequence joins TRBV4-2 and TRBJ2-7, with 10 bases aligning to TRBD2. Trimming took 0 bases from V and 7 from J; bases not matched to a gene: 9. Per germline, CDR1 LGHNA and CDR2 YNFKEQ. This CDR3 has 16 amino acids. As DNA, the CDR3 is TGTGCCAGCAGCCAAGATGAGGCTAGCGGGAGCAGGGAGCAGTACTTC. It yields the protein CASSQDEASGSREQYF.

The gene calls are TRBV6-5 and TRBJ2-7; tentatively, D is TRBD2 (5 bases). V was trimmed by 10 bases and J by 1 base, leaving 11 bases between them. The CDR3 sequence is 12 residues long. Germline assignment: CDR1 MNHEY and CDR2 SVGAGI. The CDR3 region is CATSDLSYEQYF. CDR3 sequence (DNA): TGTGCCACCTCGGACTTGTCCTACGAGCAGTACTTC.

The chain carries TRBV25-1 and TRBJ2-3, with D possibly being TRBD1 or TRBD2 (5 bases each). The CDR3 loop spans 16 amino acids. Germline values: CDR1 MGHDK, CDR2 SYGVNS. V gave up 6 bases and J gave up 5 bases, with 21 bases separating them. CDR3 sequence reads: CASSASGTPPKDTQYF. The CDR3 DNA sequence: TGTGCCAGCAGCGCCTCAGGGACCCCTCCCAAAGATACGCAGTATTTT.

J is TRBJ2-3 and V is TRBV9; 7 bases match TRBD1. The CDR3 has 14 amino acids. Germline V CDR1 and CDR2: SGDLS, YYNGEE. J was trimmed by 6 bases and V by 3 bases; bases with no gene match: 7. CDR3 amino acids: CASSAVTQGDTQYF. CDR3 nucleotides: TGTGCCAGCAGCGCCGTTACACAGGGGGATACGCAGTATTTT.

V gene TRBV7-2 combines with J gene TRBJ2-1; 10 nucleotides match TRBD2. The CDR3 runs 13 residues. CDR1 SGHTA and CDR2 FQGNSA come from the germline V gene. After removal of 5 bases from V and 10 bases from J, the junction contained 5 bases not matched to a gene. The CDR3 reads CASSGSGRDEQFF. The CDR3 bases are TGTGCCAGCAGCGGGAGCGGGAGGGACGAGCAGTTCTTC.

CDR3 nucleotide sequence: TGTGCCATCAGTGGGCTAGCGGGACTCGGTGCCGGGGAGCTGTTTTTT. This gives the protein CAISGLAGLGAGELFF. This sequence joins TRBV10-3 and TRBJ2-2; 9 bases align to TRBD2. The length of the CDR3 is 16 residues. Looked up from germline, CDR1 is ENHRY and CDR2 is SYGVKD. Trimming cost V 4 bases and J 6 bases; bases outside gene matches: 9.

In this sample, this clone turned up a few times. The J gene is TRBJ2-7, the V gene TRBV5-5; a possible D gene is TRBD1 (6 bases). The germline CDR1 and CDR2 sequences are SGHKS and YYEKEE (reference sequence). This CDR3 is built from 14 residues. Trimming took 0 bases from V and 0 from J, leaving 7 bases between them. CDR3 loop: CASSLGQDSYEQYF. The DNA for the CDR3 is TGTGCCAGCAGCTTGGGACAGGACTCCTACGAGCAGTACTTC.

The chain is built from TRBV5-1 and TRBJ2-7, with 8 bases identical to TRBD1. This CDR3 comprises 16 residues. V was pared by 4 bases and J by 2 bases, with 11 bases of the junction left unmatched. Germline values: CDR1 SGHRS, CDR2 YFSETQ. CDR3 protein: CASSPGDWTGPYEQYF. The CDR3 DNA is TGCGCCAGCAGCCCCGGGGACTGGACAGGGCCCTACGAGCAGTACTTC.